The 12 T cell receptor beta chains below all came from one sample that was sequenced in a study of T cells expressing NK-cell markers. Following a re-call of the 5' RACE reads, TCRdb has one entry per CDR3 protein and lacks DNA. This listing includes about 550,000 distinct CDR3 sequences. The specimen sequenced was blood T cells: a sorted CD56 or NKG2C T cell subset, CD4+ or CD8+ T cells, or bulk PBMC T cells (not recorded which). Receptor source: a man aged 18 to 35 in good health.

This chain links TRBV7-9 with TRBJ2-7; the D call from TCRdb, TRBD1, cannot be confirmed without DNA. CDR3 length equals 14 residues. Germline V lookup: CDR1 SEHNR, CDR2 FQNEAQ (reference sequence). This chain's CDR3 is CASSLKRSGNEQYF.

The V and J genes are TRBV27 and TRBJ2-3; the D call from TCRdb, TRBD1, cannot be confirmed without DNA. The CDR3 is made up of 14 amino acids. Germline V gene lookup returns CDR1 MNHEY and CDR2 SMNVEV (reference sequence). CDR3 residues: CASSLSHRGLTQYF.

The chain combines TRBV5-4 with TRBJ2-1. The CDR3 is 16 residues long. CDR1 and CDR2 (germline): SGHNT, YYREEE (reference sequence). CDR3: CASSLIADDFFNEQFF.

The V gene is TRBV7-6, the J gene TRBJ1-2; TCRdb proposes TRBD1, but this gene call is untestable without DNA. This CDR3 region has 13 residues. The V gene's germline CDR1 is SGHVS and CDR2 FNYEAQ. CDR3 sequence: CASSLATEGGYTF.

The chain employs TRBV20-1 and TRBJ2-5; as DNA is missing, the TRBD2 call by TCRdb cannot be tested. CDR1 DFQATT and CDR2 SNEGSKA come from the germline V gene (reference sequence). This CDR3 contains 16 residues. The CDR3 is CSARDFLSGSAETQYF.

This chain links TRBV12-3 or TRBV12-4 with TRBJ1-5. The CDR3 is 15 amino acids. The CDR3 here is CASSGGVTAKQPQHF.

V is TRBV10-3 and J is TRBJ2-2; TCRdb names TRBD2, which stays unverified in the absence of DNA. Germline CDR1 is ENHRY and CDR2 is SYGVKD. This CDR3 comprises 15 residues. The CDR3 sequence is CAISRAGVDTGELFF.

The CDR3 is CASSILRAKGNQPQHF. The V call is TRBV12-3 or TRBV12-4, the J call TRBJ1-5; the D gene TCRdb calls, TRBD1, cannot be checked with no DNA. The CDR3 sequence is 16 residues long.

The chain couples TRBV10-1 to TRBJ1-1; TCRdb's D call of TRBD1 is untestable without DNA. The germline CDR1 and CDR2 sequences are WNHNN and SYGVQD (reference sequence). The CDR3 is 12 residues long. CDR3 sequence: CASSDQKGEAFF.

The rearrangement joins TRBV20-1 to TRBJ1-4; TCRdb indicates TRBD1, and absent DNA this call remains unverified. The CDR3 length is 13 residues. From germline, CDR1 is DFQATT and CDR2 SNEGSKA (reference sequence). The CDR3 spells CSASGGLDEKLFF.

The chain recombines TRBV5-8 with TRBJ1-5; checking the TCRdb D call of TRBD1 is not possible without DNA. From germline, CDR1 is SGHTS and CDR2 YDEGEE. The CDR3 is 15 amino acids. The CDR3 here is CASSLRDRGDQPQHF.

The CDR3 region is CASSVELGSGNTIYF. V is TRBV6-1 and J is TRBJ1-3. The CDR3 consists of 15 residues. The germline CDR1 and CDR2 sequences are MNHNS and SASEGT.